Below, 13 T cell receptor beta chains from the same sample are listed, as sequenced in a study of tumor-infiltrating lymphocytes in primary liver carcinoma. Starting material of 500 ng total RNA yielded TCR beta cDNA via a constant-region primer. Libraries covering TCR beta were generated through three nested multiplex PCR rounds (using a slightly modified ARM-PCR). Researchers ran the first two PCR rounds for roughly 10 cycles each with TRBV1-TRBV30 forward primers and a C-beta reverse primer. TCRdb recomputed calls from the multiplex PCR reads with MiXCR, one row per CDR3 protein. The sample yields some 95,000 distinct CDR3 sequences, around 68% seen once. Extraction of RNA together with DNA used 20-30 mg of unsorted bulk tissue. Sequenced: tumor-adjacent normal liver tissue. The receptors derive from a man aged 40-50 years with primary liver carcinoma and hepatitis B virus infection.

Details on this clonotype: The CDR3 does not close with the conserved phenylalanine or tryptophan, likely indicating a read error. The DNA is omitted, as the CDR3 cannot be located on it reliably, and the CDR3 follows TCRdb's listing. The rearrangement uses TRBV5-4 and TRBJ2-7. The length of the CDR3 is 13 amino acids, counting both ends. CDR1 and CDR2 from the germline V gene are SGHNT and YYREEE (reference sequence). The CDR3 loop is CASSSGFSYEQYL.

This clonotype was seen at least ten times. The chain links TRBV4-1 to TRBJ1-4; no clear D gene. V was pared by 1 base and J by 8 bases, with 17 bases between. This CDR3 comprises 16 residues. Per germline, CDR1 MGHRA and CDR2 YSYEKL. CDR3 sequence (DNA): TGCGCCAGCAGCCAAGGGTACGGATCCGAAAAAGAAAAACTGTTTTTT. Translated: CASSQGYGSEKEKLFF.

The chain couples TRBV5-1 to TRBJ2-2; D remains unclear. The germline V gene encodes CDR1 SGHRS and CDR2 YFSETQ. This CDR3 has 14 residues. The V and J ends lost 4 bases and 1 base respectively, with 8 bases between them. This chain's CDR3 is CASSRVGNTGELFF. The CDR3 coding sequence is TGCGCCAGCAGCCGGGTGGGGAACACCGGGGAGCTGTTTTTT.

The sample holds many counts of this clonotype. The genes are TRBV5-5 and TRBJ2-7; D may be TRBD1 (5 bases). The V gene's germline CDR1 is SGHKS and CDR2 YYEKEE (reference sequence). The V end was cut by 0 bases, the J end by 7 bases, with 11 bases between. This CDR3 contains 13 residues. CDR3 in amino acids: CASSLDIQGEQYF. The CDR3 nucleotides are TGTGCCAGCAGCTTGGATATCCAGGGAGAGCAGTACTTC. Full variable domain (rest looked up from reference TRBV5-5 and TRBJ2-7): DAGVTQSPTHLIKTRGQQVTLRCSPISGHKSVSWYQQVLGQGPQFIFQYYEKEERGRGNFPDRFSARQFPNYSSELNVNALLLGDSALYLCASSLDIQGEQYFGPGTRLTVT.

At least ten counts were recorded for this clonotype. The CDR3: CSLPRGQGNEQFF. In nucleotides, the CDR3 is TGCAGCCTCCCCCGGGGACAGGGGAATGAGCAGTTCTTC. V and J are TRBV29-1 and TRBJ2-1; TRBD1 aligns across 10 bases. Germline CDR1 is SQVTM and CDR2 is ANQGSEA. The CDR3 totals 13 residues. J gave up 7 bases and V 8 bases, and 8 bases lay outside the gene matches.

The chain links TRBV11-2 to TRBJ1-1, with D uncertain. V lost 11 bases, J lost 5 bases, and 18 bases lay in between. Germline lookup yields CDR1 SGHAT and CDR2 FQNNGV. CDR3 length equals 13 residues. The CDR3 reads CAYSLVGETEAFF. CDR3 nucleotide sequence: TGTGCCTACAGCTTAGTCGGGGAGACTGAAGCTTTCTTT.

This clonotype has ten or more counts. For the CDR3, the DNA is TGTGCCAGCAGCTTGGCGGGGAGGTCTGGGGCCAACGTCCTGACTTTC. Its translation is CASSLAGRSGANVLTF. This chain joins TRBV5-5 and TRBJ2-6; D is possibly TRBD2 (6 bases). The germline gives CDR1 SGHKS, CDR2 YYEKEE (reference sequence). This CDR3 comprises 16 residues. The germline V and J ends were trimmed by 0 bases and 1 base, with 8 bases remaining between them.

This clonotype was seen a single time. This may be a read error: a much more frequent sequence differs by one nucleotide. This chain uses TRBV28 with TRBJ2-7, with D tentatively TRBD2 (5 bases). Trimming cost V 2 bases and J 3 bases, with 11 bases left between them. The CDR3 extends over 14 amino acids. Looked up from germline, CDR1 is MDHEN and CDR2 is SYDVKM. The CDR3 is CASSLKGGYYEQYF. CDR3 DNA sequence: TGTGCCAGCAGTTTAAAGGGCGGGTACTACGAGCAGTACTTC. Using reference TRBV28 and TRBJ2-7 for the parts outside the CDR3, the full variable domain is DVKVTQSSRYLVKRTGEKVFLECVQDMDHENMFWYRQDPGLGLRLIYFSYDVKMKEKGDIPEGYSVSREKKERFSLILESASTNQTSMYLCASSLKGGYYEQYFGPGTRLTVT.

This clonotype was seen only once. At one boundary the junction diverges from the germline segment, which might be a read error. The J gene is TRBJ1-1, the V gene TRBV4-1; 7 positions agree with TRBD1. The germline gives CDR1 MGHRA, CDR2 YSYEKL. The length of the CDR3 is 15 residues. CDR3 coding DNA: TGCGCCAGCAACCAACTCAGGGGGGATGACACCGAAGCTTTCTTT. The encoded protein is CASNQLRGDDTEAFF.

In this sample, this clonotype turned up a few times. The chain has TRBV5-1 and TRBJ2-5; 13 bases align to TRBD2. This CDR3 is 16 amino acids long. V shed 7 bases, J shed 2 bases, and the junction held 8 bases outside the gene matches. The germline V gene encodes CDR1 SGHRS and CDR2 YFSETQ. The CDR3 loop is CASGDGTSGNQETQYF. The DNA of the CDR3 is TGCGCCAGCGGCGATGGGACTAGCGGGAATCAAGAGACCCAGTACTTC.

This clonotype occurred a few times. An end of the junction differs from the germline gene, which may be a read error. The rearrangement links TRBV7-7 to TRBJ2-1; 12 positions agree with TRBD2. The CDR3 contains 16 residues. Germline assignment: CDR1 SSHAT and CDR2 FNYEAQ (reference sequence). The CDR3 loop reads CASSPGLAGRYNEQFF. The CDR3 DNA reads TGTGCTAGCAGCCCTGGACTAGCGGGAAGATACAATGAGCAGTTCTTC.

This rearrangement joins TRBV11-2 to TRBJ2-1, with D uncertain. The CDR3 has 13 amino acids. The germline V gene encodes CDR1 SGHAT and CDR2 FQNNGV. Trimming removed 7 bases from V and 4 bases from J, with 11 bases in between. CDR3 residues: CASTLVRYNEQFF. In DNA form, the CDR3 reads TGTGCCAGCACCTTGGTCAGGTACAATGAGCAGTTCTTC. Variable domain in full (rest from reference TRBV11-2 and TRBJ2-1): EAGVAQSPRYKIIEKRQSVAFWCNPISGHATLYWYQQILGQGPKLLIQFQNNGVVDDSQLPKDRFSAERLKGVDSTLKIQPAKLEDSAVYLCASTLVRYNEQFFGPGTRLTVL.

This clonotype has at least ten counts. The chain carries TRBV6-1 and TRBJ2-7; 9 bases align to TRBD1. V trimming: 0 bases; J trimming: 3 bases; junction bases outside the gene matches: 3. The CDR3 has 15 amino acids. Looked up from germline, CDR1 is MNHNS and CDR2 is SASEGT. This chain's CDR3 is CASSEAPGQGYEQYF. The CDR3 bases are TGTGCCAGCAGTGAAGCCCCGGGACAGGGCTACGAGCAGTACTTC.